The T cell receptor beta chain described here comes from a study of blood T cell repertoires in COVID-19. Across the whole study: Specimens from acute and convalescent COVID-19 originated in the United States, Italy and Spain.

This study enrolled people aged about 18 to 95 from 20 to 25 US geographic areas. Each participant's cohort was designated according to participant-reported clinical history. Original processing methods: Quantification of nucleated cells was approximated via reference gene primer amplification. The method was immunoSEQ multiplex PCR; TCRdb's version includes in-frame clones alone and lacks a portion of them. That table gives V, J and clone size, and the DNA gave D and trimming. Among more than 300,000 clones, roughly 90% were seen once, and the ten largest hold about 4.2%. This receptor was taken from a woman younger than 45 who had been exposed to COVID-19. The sequencing sample was made of PBMCs or T cells enriched from blood (not recorded which).

CDR3 DNA: TGTGCCAGCAGTACAGGGGCCACTGAAGCTTTCTTT. As protein: CASSTGATEAFF. The chain recombines TRBV6-5 with TRBJ1-1, with 7 bases aligning to TRBD1. CDR1 is MNHEY, CDR2 SVGAGI, per germline. Trimming removed 5 bases from V and 4 bases from J; junction bases left unmatched: 1. CDR3 length: 12 amino acids.